One T cell receptor beta chain is described in this entry. Profiling relied on immunoSEQ multiplex PCR, and the TCRdb table lists in-frame clones only, not all of them. This sample has under 850,000 clones, with around 89% found just once. These data belong to a study of shared T cell receptors in the human thymus. Trimming cost V 6 bases and J 0 bases; bases outside gene matches: 5. This CDR3 has 15 amino acids. Germline V gene lookup returns CDR1 SNHLY and CDR2 FYNNEI. The data were also submitted as part of a second study, on human thymus T cells. This second study says: Resections were taken during corrective heart surgery, and the thymus tissue came from these. Unrelated individuals were reported by related research to share highly overlapping thymic repertoires.

The J gene is TRBJ1-5, the V gene TRBV2; 7 bases map to TRBD1. This receptor was identified in a boy in the first two years of life with a congenital heart defect. The sequenced material came from thymocytes. Written as DNA, the CDR3 is TGTGCCAGCAGAAAGACAGGGAATAGCAATCAGCCCCAGCATTTT. It translates to CASRKTGNSNQPQHF.